A selection of T cell receptor beta chains follows, all from one sample in a study of blood T cell repertoires in COVID-19. Clones were read by immunoSEQ multiplex PCR, and TCRdb kept only the in-frame ones, dropping some. The table records about 80,000 clones, approximately 80% of them present only once. The specimen sequenced was peripheral blood. The origin of the receptors is a man aged 80 or over with acute or convalescent COVID-19. CDR3s include the opening cysteine and the closing phenylalanine or tryptophan. D genes are given only for firm matches. Some rows mark clone size as missing; the rest say once, few, many or name a class of expanded clone.

cdr3_length j_call v_call d_call clone_size cdr3_nt cdr3_aa
11 TRBJ1-2 TRBV20-1 - - TGCAGTGCCCAAGGAGGGCGCGTAACCACCTTC CSAQGGRVTTF
16 TRBJ1-2 TRBV18 TRBD1 - TGTGCCAGCTCACCTACCTTGACAGGGGGCACCTATGGCTACACCTTC CASSPTLTGGTYGYTF
15 TRBJ1-6 TRBV3-1/TRBV3-2 - - TGTGCCAGCAGCCAAGAAGGAGGGTTCAATTCACCCCTCCACTTT CASSQEGGFNSPLHF
15 TRBJ2-2 TRBV7-9 TRBD1 - TGTGCCAGACAACGGACAGGGGGGGACACCGGGGAGCTGTTTTTT CARQRTGGDTGELFF
13 TRBJ2-5 TRBV3-1/TRBV3-2 - - TGTGCCAGCAGCCAATTGGGCGGGGAGACCCAGTACTTC CASSQLGGETQYF
17 TRBJ2-5 TRBV5-6 TRBD2 - TGTGCCAGCAAATCCGACCTGGTAGCGGGGTCCCAAGAGACCCAGTACTTC CASKSDLVAGSQETQYF
16 TRBJ2-2 TRBV5-1 TRBD2 - TGCGCCAGCAGCTTGGCCGCGGGGGGCGTAGCCGGGGAGCTGTTTTTT CASSLAAGGVAGELFF
16 TRBJ2-6 TRBV18 TRBD1 few TGTGCCAGCTCACAAGGGACAGGGGTTGGGGCCAACGTCCTGACTTTC CASSQGTGVGANVLTF
15 TRBJ2-2 TRBV2 TRBD1 once TGTGCCAGCGGTGGACAGGGACGGAACACCGGGGAGCTGTTTTTT CASGGQGRNTGELFF
14 TRBJ1-2 TRBV5-5 - - TGTGCCAGCTCCCGGCCCTCAGGGTGGGATGGCTACACCTTC CASSRPSGWDGYTF
13 TRBJ2-1 TRBV24-1 TRBD2 - TGTGCCACCGGGACGGGGGGGCGAGGTGAGCAGTTCTTC CATGTGGRGEQFF
14 TRBJ1-2 TRBV3-1/TRBV3-2 - - TGTGCCAGCAGCCAAGAAGCGAAGCGGTCCGGCTACACCTTC CASSQEAKRSGYTF
15 TRBJ2-1 TRBV24-1 - - TGTGCCACCAGTGATGATAGCGGCTCCTACAATGAGCAGTTCTTC CATSDDSGSYNEQFF
15 TRBJ1-2 TRBV5-4 - - TGTGCCAGCAGCTTTTTAGGTGGAGGCAGCTATGGCCACACCTTC CASSFLGGGSYGHTF
15 TRBJ1-6 TRBV5-1 TRBD1 - TGCGCCAGCAGCTCCTCGGGACAGGGGGCCGCACCCCTCCACTTT CASSSSGQGAAPLHF
17 TRBJ2-3 TRBV5-1 - - TGCGCCAGCAGCTTGGGCGGGGGCCCGCCGAGCACAGATACGCAGTATTTT CASSLGGGPPSTDTQYF
15 TRBJ1-3 TRBV19 TRBD1 - TGTGCCAGTAGCCCGAACAGGGGGCCTGGAAACACCATATATTTT CASSPNRGPGNTIYF
13 TRBJ1-1 TRBV6-5 - - TGTGCCAGCAATCTACGGGGTAACACTGAAGCTTTCTTT CASNLRGNTEAFF
18 TRBJ2-6 TRBV16 - many TGTGCCAGCAGCCCGCTGGGTGTTCGGGGGTATGGGGCCAACGTCCTGACTTTC CASSPLGVRGYGANVLTF
15 TRBJ1-2 TRBV18 - once TGTGCCAGCGCACCAACTCCCACCAGCGAGGATGGCTACACCTTC CASAPTPTSEDGYTF
15 TRBJ2-3 TRBV7-2 - - TGTGCCAGCAGCTTAGCGGGCCTCACCACAGATACGCAGTATTTT CASSLAGLTTDTQYF
13 TRBJ1-1 TRBV2 - few TGTGGCTCGGTTGGGGGGTCTGCGACTGAAGCTTTCTTT CGSVGGSATEAFF
16 TRBJ2-1 TRBV2 TRBD2 - TGTGCCAGCAGTGACGGACTAGCGGGGCTTCGCGTGGCGCAGTTCTTC CASSDGLAGLRVAQFF
16 TRBJ2-1 TRBV5-1 TRBD2 - TGCGCCAGCAGGTCGACTAGCGGGGGCTCTTCTTACGAGCAGTTCTTC CASRSTSGGSSYEQFF
14 TRBJ1-2 TRBV6-2/TRBV6-3 TRBD1 few TGTGCCAGCAGCCGAGACAGGGGGCGCGGTGGCTACACCTTC CASSRDRGRGGYTF
14 TRBJ1-5 TRBV5-1 - - TGCGCCAGCAGCTTGGGGCAGGACAATCAGCCCCAGCATTTT CASSLGQDNQPQHF
16 TRBJ2-7 TRBV27 TRBD2 - TGTGCCAGCAGTTCCTCCCGGGACGGGGGGTACTACGAGCAGTACTTC CASSSSRDGGYYEQYF
15 TRBJ2-5 TRBV2 TRBD2 - TGTGCCAGCAGTGCTACTAGCGGGGGGACAGAGACCCAGTACTTC CASSATSGGTETQYF
14 TRBJ1-2 TRBV9 TRBD1 - TGTGCCAGCAGCCTAGGACAGGGGGCCTATGGCTACACCTTC CASSLGQGAYGYTF
15 TRBJ2-3 TRBV5-4 TRBD1 - TGTGCCAGCAGCCCGGGGACAGGGAGAACAGATACGCAGTATTTT CASSPGTGRTDTQYF
14 TRBJ2-2 TRBV6-1 - - TGTGCCAGCAGTGAGACAAGGAACACCGGGGAGCTGTTTTTT CASSETRNTGELFF
15 TRBJ1-6 TRBV9 TRBD1 - TGTGCCAGCACCGTCTCGGGACAGGGGAATTCACCCCTCCACTTT CASTVSGQGNSPLHF
14 TRBJ2-7 TRBV6-5 - - TGTGCCAGCAGTAGCACGGTTAGCAACTACGAGCAGTACTTC CASSSTVSNYEQYF
15 TRBJ2-3 TRBV9 TRBD1 - TGTGCCAGCAGCGAAGGACAGGGTATCCAAGATACGCAGTATTTT CASSEGQGIQDTQYF
16 TRBJ1-1 TRBV5-8 TRBD1 - TGTGCCAGCAGCCGGGGGACAGGCATTTTGAACACTGAAGCTTTCTTT CASSRGTGILNTEAFF
13 TRBJ2-1 TRBV7-3 - - TGTGCCAGCAGCCTGGACACCCACAATGAGCAGTTCTTC CASSLDTHNEQFF
14 TRBJ1-4 TRBV5-8 TRBD1 - TGTGCCAGCGGACGACAGGGAATGGATGAAAAACTGTTTTTT CASGRQGMDEKLFF
15 TRBJ1-1 TRBV10-3 - - TGTGCCATCAGTGAGTCTGCCGGGAGTAACACTGAAGCTTTCTTT CAISESAGSNTEAFF
14 TRBJ1-4 TRBV19 - - TGTGCCAGTAGTATTAATCCAACTAATGAAAAACTGTTTTTT CASSINPTNEKLFF
15 TRBJ2-5 TRBV6-2/TRBV6-3 TRBD2 - TGTGCCAGCAGTTGGGCAGCGGGGGACCAAGAGACCCAGTACTTC CASSWAAGDQETQYF